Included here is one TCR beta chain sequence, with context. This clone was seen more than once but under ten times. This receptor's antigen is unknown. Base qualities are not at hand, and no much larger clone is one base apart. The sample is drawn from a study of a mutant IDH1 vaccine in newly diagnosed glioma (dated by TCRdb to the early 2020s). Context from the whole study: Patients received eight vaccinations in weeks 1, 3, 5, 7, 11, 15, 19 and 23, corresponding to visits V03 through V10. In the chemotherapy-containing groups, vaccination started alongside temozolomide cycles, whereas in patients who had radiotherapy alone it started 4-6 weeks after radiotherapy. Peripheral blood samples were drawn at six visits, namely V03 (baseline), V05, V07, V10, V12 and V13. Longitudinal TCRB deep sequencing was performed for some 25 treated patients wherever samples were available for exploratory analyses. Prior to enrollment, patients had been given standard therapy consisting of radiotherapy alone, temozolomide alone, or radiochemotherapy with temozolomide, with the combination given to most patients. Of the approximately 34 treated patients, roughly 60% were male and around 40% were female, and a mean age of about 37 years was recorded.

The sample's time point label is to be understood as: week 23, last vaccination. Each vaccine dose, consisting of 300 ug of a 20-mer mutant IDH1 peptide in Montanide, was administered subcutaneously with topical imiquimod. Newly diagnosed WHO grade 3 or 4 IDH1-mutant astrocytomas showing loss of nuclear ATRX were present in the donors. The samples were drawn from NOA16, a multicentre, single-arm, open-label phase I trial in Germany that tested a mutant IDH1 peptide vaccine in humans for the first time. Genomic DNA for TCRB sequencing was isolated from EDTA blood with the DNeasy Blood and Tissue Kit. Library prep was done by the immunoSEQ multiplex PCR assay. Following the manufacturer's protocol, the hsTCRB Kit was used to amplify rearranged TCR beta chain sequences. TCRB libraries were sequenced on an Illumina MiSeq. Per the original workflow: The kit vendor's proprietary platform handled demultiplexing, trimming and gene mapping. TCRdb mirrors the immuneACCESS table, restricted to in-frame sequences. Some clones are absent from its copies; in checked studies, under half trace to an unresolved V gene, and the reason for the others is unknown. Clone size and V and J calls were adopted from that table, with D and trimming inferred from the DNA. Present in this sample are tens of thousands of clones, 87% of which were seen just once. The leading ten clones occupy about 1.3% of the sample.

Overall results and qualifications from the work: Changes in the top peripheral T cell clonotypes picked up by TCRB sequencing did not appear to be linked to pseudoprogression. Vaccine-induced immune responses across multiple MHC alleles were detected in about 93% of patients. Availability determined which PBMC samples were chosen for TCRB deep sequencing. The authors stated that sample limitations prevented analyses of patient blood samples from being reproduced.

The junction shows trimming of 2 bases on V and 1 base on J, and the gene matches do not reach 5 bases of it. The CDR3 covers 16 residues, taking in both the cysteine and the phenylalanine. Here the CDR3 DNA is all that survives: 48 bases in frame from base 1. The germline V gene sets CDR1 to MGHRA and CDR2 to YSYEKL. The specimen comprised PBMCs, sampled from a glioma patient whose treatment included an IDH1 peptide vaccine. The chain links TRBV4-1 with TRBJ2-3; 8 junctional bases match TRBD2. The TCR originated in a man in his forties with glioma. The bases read TGCGCCAGCAGCCAAAAAGCGGGAGCAGGCACAGATACGCAGTATTTT. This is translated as CASSQKAGAGTDTQYF.